This T cell receptor (beta chain) was identified during a study of T cells expressing NK-cell markers (dated by TCRdb to the early 2020s). The study in broad terms: Three sorted T-cell subsets (CD3+CD56+NKG2C+, CD3+CD56+NKG2C- and CD3+CD56-NKG2C+) from fewer than 10 donors had their TCR beta-chain repertoires profiled. Of the eight sequenced donors, seven were found to be HCMV-seropositive and one was found to be HCMV-seronegative. Randomly selected healthy volunteers, three men and five women, were used as the eight sequenced donors. Libraries were sequenced as 2 x 150 bp reads on Illumina HiSeq 2000/2500, MiSeq or NextSeq.

HCMV serostatus was determined by detecting HCMV-specific IgG in serum with a commercial ELISA kit. Ficoll density gradient centrifugation was used to isolate peripheral blood mononuclear cells from blood. This sample was sequenced with an Illumina HiSeq 2000. 5'RACE template switching, by which a universal primer site and unique molecular identifiers were added, was used to make TCR beta cDNA libraries. cDNA synthesis was primed from the TCR beta constant segment, followed by two successive PCR amplification steps. The published analysis was carried out like this. MIGEC was used to demultiplex reads and group reads by UMI, and MiTCR was used to assemble and quantify clonotypes. To exclude erroneous sequences, any TCR cDNA sequence not supported by at least two reads was discarded. The tcR package was used for downstream repertoire analysis, and clonotypes were matched between fractions using CDR3 nucleotide sequence together with V segment. VDJmatch was used to annotate antigen specificity against VDJdb, with one amino acid substitution in CDR3 permitted. Through TCRdb reprocessing, the reads give one entry per CDR3 protein sequence; DNA is omitted. TCRdb's processing, not the study's, gives the V and J calls here. This specimen's table enumerates hundreds of thousands of distinct CDR3 sequences. The ten largest account for roughly 5.5% of the sample.

A note on this clonotype: The antigen this receptor binds is unknown.

CDR3 length: 16 amino acids, cysteine to phenylalanine. The DNA is unrecorded. Sequences MNHEY (CDR1) and SVGAGI (CDR2) are obtained from the germline V gene. What the work shows at the level of the full study, not this receptor alone: In roughly 6 donors, the dominant CD3+CD56+NKG2C+ clonotypes ranked among the top 10 CD8+ clonotypes, making up roughly 1.0-8% of CD8+ T cells. Whether the expanded NKG2C-expressing T cell clones were specific for HCMV antigens was left unclear. Those dominant clonotypes were again the most abundant among CD3+CD56-NKG2C+ cells in a few donors, at roughly 28.3-60.1%.

The chain is made from TRBV6-5 and TRBJ2-3; the TRBD1 assignment by TCRdb is unverifiable without DNA. This TCR was recovered from a man aged 18-69 years in good health. The sequencing sample was made of blood T cells: a sorted CD56 or NKG2C T cell subset, CD4+ or CD8+ T cells, or bulk PBMC T cells (not recorded which). The encoded CDR3 is CASSYSAVGGRDTQYF.